This is a list of T cell receptor beta chains from one sample in a study of vaccination effects on CD4 cells after COVID-19. Sequencing was performed with immunoSEQ multiplex PCR; in TCRdb, only in-frame clones are kept and a portion is missing. The sample lists 60,000 to 65,000 clones, over 70% occurring once. Their antigens remain unidentified. The input for sequencing was CD4+ T cells from PBMCs cultured with HCoV-OC43 spike peptides, taken before COVID-19 vaccination. The receptor set was obtained from a human donor who received a COVID-19 vaccine. CDR3s include the opening cysteine and the closing phenylalanine or tryptophan. D genes are given only for firm matches. Clone sizes are given selectively: once, few, many, or a class where the clone is expanded.

TRBJ2-3	TRBD1	TRBV5-1	.	CASSYRQGETDTQYF	TGCGCCAGCAGCTACCGACAGGGGGAGACAGATACGCAGTATTTT
TRBJ2-1	.	TRBV10-3	once	CAISEGGGGEQFF	TGTGCCATCAGCGAGGGGGGGGGTGGTGAGCAGTTCTTC
TRBJ2-6	.	TRBV18	.	CASSPPGGANVLTF	TGTGCCAGCTCACCACCGGGAGGGGCCAACGTCCTGACTTTC
TRBJ2-1	.	TRBV5-1	.	CASSLGLTVHEQFF	TGCGCCAGCAGCTTGGGTCTAACCGTACATGAGCAGTTCTTC
TRBJ2-2	.	TRBV19	few	CASSISRQASSRGGELFF	TGTGCCAGTAGTATCTCTCGACAGGCATCAAGTAGAGGCGGGGAGCTGTTTTTT
TRBJ1-6	.	TRBV27	.	CASSLKLRFRSDSYNSPLHF	TGTGCCAGCAGTTTAAAACTTCGGTTTCGGTCGGATTCCTATAATTCACCCCTCCACTTT
TRBJ1-4	.	TRBV30	.	CAWTGTPNEKLFF	TGTGCCTGGACGGGGACTCCTAATGAAAAACTGTTTTTT
TRBJ1-6	.	TRBV3-1/TRBV3-2	.	CASSQERGGSYNSPLHF	TGTGCCAGCAGCCAAGAAAGAGGGGGCTCCTATAATTCACCCCTCCACTTT
TRBJ2-4	.	TRBV5-1	.	CASSAEGIQYF	TGCGCCAGCAGCGCAGAAGGCATTCAGTACTTC
TRBJ1-5	.	TRBV7-2	.	CASSLVGDQPQHF	TGTGCCAGCAGCTTAGTTGGGGATCAGCCCCAGCATTTT
TRBJ2-5	.	TRBV28	.	CASSFHTGTGQETQYF	TGTGCCAGCAGTTTTCATACCGGGACCGGACAAGAGACCCAGTACTTC
TRBJ1-1	.	TRBV6-2/TRBV6-3	.	CASSYWGNTEAFF	TGTGCCAGCAGTTACTGGGGGAACACTGAAGCTTTCTTT
TRBJ2-5	TRBD2	TRBV5-6	.	CASSFRGEETQYF	TGTGCCAGCAGCTTCCGGGGGGAAGAGACCCAGTACTTC
TRBJ2-5	.	TRBV2	.	CASQGLIPTQYF	TGTGCCAGCCAGGGACTTATCCCGACCCAGTACTTC
TRBJ2-2	.	TRBV28	few	CASSFLTGELFF	TGTGCCAGCAGTTTCTTAACCGGGGAGCTGTTTTTT
TRBJ2-1	.	TRBV11-3	.	CASSLGRTGSSYNEQFF	TGTGCCAGCAGCTTAGGGAGGACCGGGAGCTCCTACAATGAGCAGTTCTTC
TRBJ2-2	.	TRBV2	.	CASGGGLTGELFF	TGTGCCAGCGGTGGGGGGTTGACCGGGGAGCTGTTTTTT
TRBJ1-3	TRBD1	TRBV6-5	.	CASRTGDGNTIYF	TGTGCCAGCAGAACAGGGGATGGAAACACCATATATTTT
TRBJ1-1	.	TRBV7-3	.	CASSPNSVGEAFF	TGTGCCAGCAGCCCAAACAGTGTCGGTGAAGCTTTCTTT
TRBJ2-5	.	TRBV5-1	.	CASSRNLGMETQYF	TGCGCCAGCAGCCGGAACTTAGGGATGGAGACCCAGTACTTC
TRBJ1-2	TRBD1	TRBV30	.	CAWGTGPYTF	TGTGCCTGGGGGACAGGGCCATACACCTTC
TRBJ2-1	.	TRBV4-1	.	CASSQAVHNEQFF	TGCGCCAGCAGCCAAGCTGTTCACAATGAGCAGTTCTTC
TRBJ2-1	TRBD2	TRBV20-1	.	CSASRTSGGPYNEQFF	TGCAGTGCTAGTCGGACTAGCGGGGGGCCTTACAATGAGCAGTTCTTC
TRBJ2-3	TRBD2	TRBV19	.	CASSTGLAGGQDTQYF	TGTGCCAGTAGTACCGGACTAGCGGGGGGGCAAGATACGCAGTATTTT
TRBJ2-1	TRBD2	TRBV11-3	.	CASSLSLIGTSADNEQFF	TGTGCCAGCAGCTTATCATTAATTGGGACTAGCGCCGACAATGAGCAGTTCTTC
TRBJ1-1	TRBD1	TRBV6-5	few	CASRTGLNTEAFF	TGTGCCAGCAGGACAGGGCTGAACACTGAAGCTTTCTTT
TRBJ2-3	TRBD1	TRBV5-6	.	CASSLDRGFAQYF	TGTGCCAGCAGCTTGGACAGGGGTTTTGCGCAGTATTTT
TRBJ1-2	TRBD1	TRBV28	.	CASRKQGANGYTF	TGTGCCAGCAGGAAACAGGGGGCAAATGGCTACACCTTC
TRBJ1-1	TRBD1	TRBV19	.	CASSTRLDRGRGEAFF	TGTGCCAGTAGTACCCGACTAGACAGGGGGCGAGGTGAAGCTTTCTTT
TRBJ1-3	.	TRBV2	.	CASSSQGAGNTIYF	TGTGCCAGCAGTTCGCAGGGAGCCGGAAACACCATATATTTT
TRBJ2-2	.	TRBV25-1	.	CASSERSIRNTGELFF	TGTGCCAGCAGTGAACGTTCAATACGGAACACCGGGGAGCTGTTTTTT
TRBJ2-2	.	TRBV19	.	CASSPDFYTGELFF	TGTGCCAGTAGCCCGGACTTCTACACCGGGGAGCTGTTTTTT
TRBJ1-4	.	TRBV7-9	.	CASSLFGETNEKLFF	TGTGCCAGCAGCTTATTTGGGGAGACTAATGAAAAACTGTTTTTT
TRBJ1-6	.	TRBV7-3	few	CASSRGAGSPLHF	TGTGCCAGCAGCCGAGGCGCAGGATCACCCCTCCACTTT
TRBJ2-1	TRBD1	TRBV30	.	CAWSEGQSSYNEQFF	TGTGCCTGGAGTGAGGGACAGAGCTCCTACAATGAGCAGTTCTTC
TRBJ2-2	.	TRBV7-9	.	CASSIHLTGELFF	TGTGCCAGCAGCATACATCTGACCGGGGAGCTGTTTTTT
TRBJ2-5	.	TRBV6-5	.	CASSYSQFQETQYF	TGTGCCAGCAGTTACAGCCAGTTCCAAGAGACCCAGTACTTC
TRBJ1-1	.	TRBV2	.	CASSEQGLSEAFF	TGTGCCAGCAGTGAACAGGGGCTTTCTGAAGCTTTCTTT
TRBJ1-5	.	TRBV4-1	.	CASSRPNQPQHF	TGCGCCAGCAGCCGTCCTAATCAGCCCCAGCATTTT
TRBJ2-2	TRBD2	TRBV7-2	.	CASSPPLGLGYTGELFF	TGTGCCAGCAGCCCTCCTTTGGGACTAGGCTACACCGGGGAGCTGTTTTTT
TRBJ2-1	.	TRBV19	.	CASVPSGPYNEQFF	TGTGCCAGTGTCCCCAGCGGCCCTTACAATGAGCAGTTCTTC
TRBJ2-5	TRBD2	TRBV11-2	.	CASSFTGGMETQYF	TGTGCCAGCAGCTTTACGGGGGGAATGGAGACCCAGTACTTC
TRBJ2-2	TRBD1	TRBV3-1/TRBV3-2	.	CASSQVVDRGKIANTGELFF	TGTGCCAGCAGCCAAGTAGTGGACAGGGGCAAAATCGCGAACACCGGGGAGCTGTTTTTT
TRBJ1-4	.	TRBV3-1/TRBV3-2	once	CASSQVGGATDEKLFF	TGTGCCAGCAGCCAAGTGGGAGGGGCTACAGATGAAAAACTGTTTTTT